These T cell receptor beta chains were read from a single sample in a study of shared clonotypes between healthy human individuals. The assay was immunoSEQ multiplex PCR, and TCRdb's table has in-frame clones only and misses some. The sample has 1,500,000 or so clones, 98% seen once; the top ten hold approximately 0.38%. The sample consisted of naive CD4+ T cells sorted from blood. All receptors derive from a young man in good health. Each CDR3 is given with its conserved first and last residue. A D gene is named only where the DNA matches it firmly. Size tells how often a clone was seen (once, few, many) or the class of an expanded clone, and some rows leave it out.

>16|NA|TRBJ2-1|TRBV9|TRBD2
CASSSKTSGSYNEQFF
TGTGCCAGCAGCTCGAAAACTAGCGGGTCTTACAATGAGCAGTTCTTC
>14|once|TRBJ2-5|TRBV18|TRBD2
CASSTTSGGETQYF
TGTGCCAGCTCAACGACTAGCGGCGGGGAGACCCAGTACTTC
>21|NA|TRBJ2-1|TRBV7-8|TRBD2
CASRGRRERTSGSIAYNEQFF
TGTGCCAGCAGGGGGAGGAGAGAAAGGACTAGCGGGAGTATAGCCTACAATGAGCAGTTCTTC
>16|NA|TRBJ2-7|TRBV7-8|TRBD2
CASSLAGGTFSYEQYF
TGTGCCAGCAGCTTAGCGGGAGGGACGTTCTCCTACGAGCAGTACTTC
>13|NA|TRBJ1-4|TRBV18|NA
CASSPGRHEKLFF
TGTGCCAGCTCACCGGGTCGTCACGAAAAACTGTTTTTT
>13|NA|TRBJ2-3|TRBV18|NA
CASSPQISDTQYF
TGTGCCAGCTCACCACAAATTTCAGATACGCAGTATTTT
>12|NA|TRBJ1-2|TRBV28|NA
CASSLQPGGYTF
TGTGCCAGCAGTTTACAGCCGGGGGGCTACACCTTC
>15|NA|TRBJ1-1|TRBV15|NA
CATSKADRSNTEAFF
TGTGCCACCAGCAAGGCTGACAGGTCGAACACTGAAGCTTTCTTT
>16|NA|TRBJ1-3|TRBV7-8|TRBD1
CASSLGLTGTGNTIYF
TGTGCCAGCAGCTTAGGATTGACAGGGACTGGAAACACCATATATTTT
>13|once|TRBJ2-3|TRBV7-2|NA
CASSIDFTDTQYF
TGTGCCAGCAGCATCGACTTTACGGATACGCAGTATTTT
>11|NA|TRBJ2-3|TRBV5-4|NA
CASSRTDTQYF
TGTGCCAGCAGCAGAACAGATACGCAGTATTTT
>12|NA|TRBJ2-4|TRBV18|NA
CASSPRQNIQYF
TGTGCCAGCTCACCAAGGCAGAACATTCAGTACTTC
>15|NA|TRBJ1-4|TRBV5-1|TRBD1
CASSPRGRGIEKLFF
TGCGCCAGCAGCCCACGGGGCAGGGGGATTGAAAAACTGTTTTTT
>16|once|TRBJ1-2|TRBV19|TRBD1
CASRNVRDRDNYGYTF
TGTGCCAGTAGGAATGTCCGGGACAGGGACAACTATGGCTACACCTTC
>13|NA|TRBJ1-1|TRBV10-1|NA
CASSEQRNTEAFF
TGCGCCAGCAGTGAACAGCGGAACACTGAAGCTTTCTTT
>14|NA|TRBJ2-1|TRBV5-6|NA
CASSLVRNYNEQFF
TGTGCCAGCAGCTTGGTACGGAACTACAATGAGCAGTTCTTC
>15|NA|TRBJ2-1|TRBV18|NA
CASSPLASTGNEQFF
TGTGCCAGCTCACCGCTCGCCAGTACGGGAAATGAGCAGTTCTTC
>17|NA|TRBJ2-2|TRBV14|NA
CASSLRTGLPNTGELFF
TGTGCCAGCAGCTTACGGACGGGACTCCCAAACACCGGGGAGCTGTTTTTT
>17|NA|TRBJ2-1|TRBV7-9|NA
CASSLYAGAGKHNEQFF
TGTGCCAGCAGCTTATACGCCGGGGCAGGAAAACACAATGAGCAGTTCTTC
>15|once|TRBJ1-4|TRBV11-2|NA
CASSLVGATNEKLFF
TGTGCCAGCAGCTTAGTGGGGGCGACTAATGAAAAACTGTTTTTT
>15|NA|TRBJ1-2|TRBV7-6|NA
CASSLGVGWDDGYTF
TGTGCCAGCAGCTTAGGCGTGGGTTGGGACGATGGCTACACCTTC
>13|once|TRBJ2-5|TRBV29-1|TRBD2
CSETSGSTETQYF
TGCAGCGAGACTAGCGGGAGTACGGAGACCCAGTACTTC
>15|NA|TRBJ1-4|TRBV5-1|NA
CASSLQPDPNEKLFF
TGCGCCAGCAGCCTTCAGCCCGATCCGAATGAAAAACTGTTTTTT
>13|NA|TRBJ1-1|TRBV2|NA
CASSTAMNTEAFF
TGTGCCAGCAGTACAGCGATGAACACTGAAGCTTTCTTT
>14|NA|TRBJ2-2|TRBV28|NA
CASRPTGGTGELFF
TGTGCCAGCAGGCCCACAGGAGGCACCGGGGAGCTGTTTTTT
>15|NA|TRBJ1-1|TRBV18|TRBD1
CASFSKTGLNTEAFF
TGTGCCAGCTTCTCCAAGACAGGGCTGAACACTGAAGCTTTCTTT
>12|NA|TRBJ2-5|TRBV29-1|NA
CSVMTGQETQYF
TGCAGCGTGATGACAGGTCAAGAGACCCAGTACTTC
>11|NA|TRBJ1-2|TRBV29-1|NA
CSVPGLYGYTF
TGCAGCGTCCCCGGTCTTTATGGCTACACCTTC
>17|NA|TRBJ2-3|TRBV5-1|TRBD2
CASSLAPRERETDTQYF
TGCGCCAGCAGCTTGGCCCCGCGGGAGCGGGAGACAGATACGCAGTATTTT
>15|NA|TRBJ1-1|TRBV28|NA
CASSPFPSTDTEAFF
TGTGCCAGCAGCCCCTTTCCCTCGACGGACACTGAAGCTTTCTTT
>13|NA|TRBJ1-2|TRBV5-6|TRBD1
CASSGDRGDGYTF
TGTGCCAGCAGCGGAGACAGGGGAGATGGCTACACCTTC
>14|NA|TRBJ2-1|TRBV6-5|TRBD2
CASSVSGSGSEQFF
TGTGCCAGCAGTGTTAGCGGGTCAGGAAGTGAGCAGTTCTTC
>13|once|TRBJ1-1|TRBV5-6|NA
CASSFDRNTEAFF
TGTGCCAGCAGCTTTGACCGGAACACTGAAGCTTTCTTT
>15|once|TRBJ2-1|TRBV19|NA
CASSILAGLYNEQFF
TGTGCCAGTAGTATATTGGCAGGGCTCTACAATGAGCAGTTCTTC
>16|NA|TRBJ2-3|TRBV5-1|TRBD1
CASRAYWDRGRGTQYF
TGCGCCAGCAGAGCTTATTGGGACAGGGGCCGTGGTACGCAGTATTTT
>13|NA|TRBJ1-3|TRBV5-4|NA
CASSLFSGNTIYF
TGTGCCAGCAGCTTATTCTCTGGAAACACCATATATTTT
>15|NA|TRBJ2-1|TRBV11-2|TRBD2
CASSLRTSGLNEQFF
TGTGCCAGCAGCTTACGGACTAGCGGGCTCAATGAGCAGTTCTTC
>18|NA|TRBJ2-7|TRBV6-4|TRBD1
CASSAWDRSSVLSYEQYF
TGTGCCAGCAGTGCGTGGGACAGATCTTCCGTCCTTTCCTACGAGCAGTACTTC
>16|NA|TRBJ2-1|TRBV4-1|NA
CASSPTLNDRDNEQFF
TGCGCCAGCAGCCCCACCTTAAATGACAGAGACAATGAGCAGTTCTTC
>15|NA|TRBJ2-1|TRBV19|TRBD2
CASSMGGRGPNEQFF
TGTGCCAGTAGTATGGGCGGGAGGGGGCCCAATGAGCAGTTCTTC
>13|NA|TRBJ2-1|TRBV19|NA
CASSRGNNNEQFF
TGTGCCAGTAGTCGGGGGAACAACAATGAGCAGTTCTTC
>13|once|TRBJ2-1|TRBV27|NA
CASRQGTLNEQFF
TGTGCCAGCAGGCAGGGGACCCTCAATGAGCAGTTCTTC
>16|once|TRBJ2-7|TRBV5-6|TRBD1
CASRRIYGTGDYEQYF
TGTGCCAGCAGGAGAATTTACGGGACAGGGGACTACGAGCAGTACTTC
>15|NA|TRBJ2-7|TRBV11-2|TRBD2
CASSLEGRGSYEQYF
TGTGCCAGCAGCTTAGAAGGGAGGGGATCCTACGAGCAGTACTTC
>11|NA|TRBJ1-1|TRBV20-1|NA
CSARGTIEAFF
TGCAGTGCTAGAGGGACAATTGAAGCTTTCTTT
>16|NA|TRBJ1-2|TRBV5-8|NA
CASSFSDTRANYGYTF
TGTGCCAGCAGCTTTTCGGACACACGAGCTAACTATGGCTACACCTTC
>13|NA|TRBJ2-2|TRBV10-1|NA
CASSEALTGELFF
TGCGCCAGCAGTGAGGCCCTCACCGGGGAGCTGTTTTTT
>14|NA|TRBJ2-2|TRBV7-6|NA
CASSLLTNTGELFF
TGTGCCAGCAGCTTATTAACGAACACCGGGGAGCTGTTTTTT
>14|NA|TRBJ1-4|TRBV19|TRBD1
CASSVTGNPEKLFF
TGTGCCAGTAGCGTGACAGGGAATCCTGAAAAACTGTTTTTT
>13|NA|TRBJ2-1|TRBV19|NA
CASSILGGQGEFF
TGTGCCAGTAGTATACTGGGGGGGCAGGGAGAGTTCTTC
>12|NA|TRBJ1-2|TRBV11-2|NA
CARSLPGDGYTF
TGTGCCAGAAGCTTACCAGGGGACGGCTACACCTTC
>14|NA|TRBJ1-1|TRBV4-2|NA
CASSQGGANTEAFF
TGTGCCAGCAGCCAAGGAGGGGCGAACACTGAAGCTTTCTTT
>16|NA|TRBJ1-1|TRBV5-1|NA
CASSLLTGLMNTEAFF
TGCGCCAGCAGCCTGCTGACAGGTCTCATGAACACTGAAGCTTTCTTT
>16|NA|TRBJ1-4|TRBV5-1|TRBD1
CASSFAGGWTNEKLFF
TGCGCCAGCAGCTTTGCAGGGGGTTGGACTAATGAAAAACTGTTTTTT